This TCR beta chain is drawn from a study of blood T cell repertoires in COVID-19. About the study: Both acute and convalescent COVID-19 samples were obtained from the United States, Italy and Spain.

Original analysis: Using reference gene primer amplification, nucleated cell counts were estimated. Only in-frame clones appear in the TCRdb table, and some are missing; sequencing was by immunoSEQ multiplex PCR. From that table come the V and J calls and clone size; the DNA was used to work out D and trimming. The sample carries approximately 100,000 clones, 81% recorded once. The sequenced sample consisted of peripheral blood. The sequence was collected from an elderly woman with acute or convalescent COVID-19.

DNA for the CDR3: TGCGCCAGCAGCTTGATCGGGGGAGTGGCAGATACGCAGTATTTT. Protein product: CASSLIGGVADTQYF. The chain uses TRBV5-1 and TRBJ2-3, with D possibly being TRBD2 (6 bases). The CDR3 length is 15 residues. CDR1 SGHRS and CDR2 YFSETQ come from the germline V gene. V was clipped by 1 base and J by 4 bases, with 13 bases between them. Supplemented by reference TRBV5-1 and TRBJ2-3, the full variable domain reads KAGVTQTPRYLIKTRGQQVTLSCSPISGHRSVSWYQQTPGQGLQFLFEYFSETQRNKGNFPGRFSGRQFSNSRSEMNVSTLELGDSALYLCASSLIGGVADTQYFGPGTRLTVL.